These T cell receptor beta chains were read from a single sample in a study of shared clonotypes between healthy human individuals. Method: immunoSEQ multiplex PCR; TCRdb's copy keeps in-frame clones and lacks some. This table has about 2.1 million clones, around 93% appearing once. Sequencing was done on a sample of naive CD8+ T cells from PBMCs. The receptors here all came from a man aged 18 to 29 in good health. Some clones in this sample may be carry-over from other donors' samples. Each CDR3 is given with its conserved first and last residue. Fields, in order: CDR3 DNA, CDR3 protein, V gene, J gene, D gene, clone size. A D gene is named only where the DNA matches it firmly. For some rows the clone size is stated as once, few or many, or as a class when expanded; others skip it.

DNA: TGTGCCAGCAGCCCTTACCGTCTAAGCAATCAGCCCCAGCATTTT
CDR3: CASSPYRLSNQPQHF
V: TRBV28
J: TRBJ1-5
D: -
size: -

DNA: TGTGCCAGCAGTAGAATCCTAGCGGCGTCCTACGAGCAGTACTTC
CDR3: CASSRILAASYEQYF
V: TRBV6-4
J: TRBJ2-7
D: TRBD2
size: -

DNA: TGTGCCAGCAGCGCCACCGGGACAGGGGGAACCGGGGAGCTGTTTTTT
CDR3: CASSATGTGGTGELFF
V: TRBV9
J: TRBJ2-2
D: TRBD1
size: -

DNA: TGTGCCGGATCAGGACAGGGGTTCGGCACCGGGGAGCTGTTTTTT
CDR3: CAGSGQGFGTGELFF
V: TRBV7-9
J: TRBJ2-2
D: TRBD1
size: once

DNA: TGTGCCAGCAGCTTAGGTCGGCGACTAGCGGGAGGGCCGGGGGAGACCCAGTACTTC
CDR3: CASSLGRRLAGGPGETQYF
V: TRBV7-2
J: TRBJ2-5
D: TRBD2
size: -

DNA: TGTGCCAGCAGTTTACCCGAAGAGTCCGGGGAGCTGTTTTTT
CDR3: CASSLPEESGELFF
V: TRBV28
J: TRBJ2-2
D: -
size: -

DNA: TGTGCCAGCAGAGGGCTAGGAAATTCACCCCTCCACTTT
CDR3: CASRGLGNSPLHF
V: TRBV27
J: TRBJ1-6
D: -
size: -

DNA: TGTGCCAGCAGCCATACCTCCGGGAGCTCCTACGAGCAGTACTTC
CDR3: CASSHTSGSSYEQYF
V: TRBV7-9
J: TRBJ2-7
D: -
size: -

DNA: TGCGCCAGCAGCTTGAGTGTGGGGGGCCAGCTCCAGGTGGACTATGGCTACACCTTC
CDR3: CASSLSVGGQLQVDYGYTF
V: TRBV5-1
J: TRBJ1-2
D: -
size: -

DNA: TGTGCCAGCAGTTGGACAGGGGGAAATCAGCCCCAGCATTTT
CDR3: CASSWTGGNQPQHF
V: TRBV27
J: TRBJ1-5
D: TRBD1
size: -

DNA: TGTGCCAGCAGTAGAGGAGATGTGGGCCGGGAGGAAAGGAACGAGCAGTACTTC
CDR3: CASSRGDVGREERNEQYF
V: TRBV27
J: TRBJ2-7
D: TRBD2
size: -

DNA: TGTGCCAGCAGGGGTCGGACAGGGAATAATCAAGAGACCCAGTACTTC
CDR3: CASRGRTGNNQETQYF
V: TRBV6-6
J: TRBJ2-5
D: TRBD1
size: once

DNA: TGTGCCGGGTCCGGGGGCACTGAAGCTTTCTTT
CDR3: CAGSGGTEAFF
V: TRBV28
J: TRBJ1-1
D: -
size: -

DNA: TGTGCCAGCAGCTTCGGGCTAGGCGGGTTCTTC
CDR3: CASSFGLGGFF
V: TRBV7-9
J: TRBJ2-1
D: -
size: -

DNA: TGTGCCAGCAGTCCCGACTTTGCAACTAATGAAAAACTGTTTTTT
CDR3: CASSPDFATNEKLFF
V: TRBV27
J: TRBJ1-4
D: -
size: -

DNA: TGTGCCAGCAGCAGGGGTCCCCCCTACGAGCAGTACTTC
CDR3: CASSRGPPYEQYF
V: TRBV13
J: TRBJ2-7
D: -
size: -

DNA: TGTGCCATCAGTGATGGACAACAGGGCCATGCGGTTTACTCTGGAAACACCATATATTTT
CDR3: CAISDGQQGHAVYSGNTIYF
V: TRBV10-3
J: TRBJ1-3
D: -
size: -

DNA: TGTGCCTGGAACGGTGGGACGACAGGGGGGCACACTGAAGCTTTCTTT
CDR3: CAWNGGTTGGHTEAFF
V: TRBV30
J: TRBJ1-1
D: TRBD1
size: -

DNA: TGTGCCAGCAGCCCCGCTAGCGGGAGTGGCCATAGCACAGATACGCAGTATTTT
CDR3: CASSPASGSGHSTDTQYF
V: TRBV7-9
J: TRBJ2-3
D: TRBD2
size: once

DNA: TGTGCCAGCAGTTACACAGGGGGTTATGGCTACACCTTC
CDR3: CASSYTGGYGYTF
V: TRBV27
J: TRBJ1-2
D: TRBD1
size: -

DNA: TGTGCCAGCAGCGTTCAGGGATCTGGAGGCTACACCTTC
CDR3: CASSVQGSGGYTF
V: TRBV9
J: TRBJ1-2
D: -
size: -

DNA: TGTGCCAGTAGTGCCCCGACAGTTATGAACACTGAAGCTTTCTTT
CDR3: CASSAPTVMNTEAFF
V: TRBV19
J: TRBJ1-1
D: -
size: -

DNA: TGTGCCAGCAGCCAACTCCTAGCGGGCCACACCTCCTATGAGCAGTTCTTC
CDR3: CASSQLLAGHTSYEQFF
V: TRBV4-2
J: TRBJ2-1
D: TRBD2
size: -

DNA: TGTGCCAGCAGGGCTAGCGGGAGTTACTACAATGAGCAGTTCTTC
CDR3: CASRASGSYYNEQFF
V: TRBV27
J: TRBJ2-1
D: TRBD2
size: -

DNA: TGCGCCAGCAGCCCCGGGACGGGATCCTACGAGCAGTACTTC
CDR3: CASSPGTGSYEQYF
V: TRBV4-3
J: TRBJ2-7
D: -
size: -

DNA: TGTGCCAGCAGTTCCTCGACAGGGGAGGTCTACAATGAGCAGTTCTTC
CDR3: CASSSSTGEVYNEQFF
V: TRBV27
J: TRBJ2-1
D: TRBD1
size: -

DNA: TGTGCCAGCAGTTTATGGCAGGGGTATGGCTACACCTTC
CDR3: CASSLWQGYGYTF
V: TRBV28
J: TRBJ1-2
D: -
size: once

DNA: TGTGCCAGCAGTCTAGTAGGGTCCTACGAGCAGTACTTC
CDR3: CASSLVGSYEQYF
V: TRBV27
J: TRBJ2-7
D: -
size: once

DNA: TGTGCCAGCAACTTACAGGGGGCTCCAGATACGCAGTATTTT
CDR3: CASNLQGAPDTQYF
V: TRBV27
J: TRBJ2-3
D: TRBD1
size: once

DNA: TGCGCCAGCAGCTTGCTCCCCGGGTGGGGAACGGATTACAATGAGCAGTTCTTC
CDR3: CASSLLPGWGTDYNEQFF
V: TRBV5-1
J: TRBJ2-1
D: -
size: -

DNA: TGTGCCAGCAGTTTTGTTGGCTCATCCTACGAGCAGTACTTC
CDR3: CASSFVGSSYEQYF
V: TRBV28
J: TRBJ2-7
D: -
size: -

DNA: TGTGCCAGCACAGGACAGGGATGGTCCTACGAGCAGTACTTC
CDR3: CASTGQGWSYEQYF
V: TRBV6-1
J: TRBJ2-7
D: TRBD1
size: -

DNA: TGCGCCAGCAGAGAACTAGCGGGAGCCGAGCAGTTCTTC
CDR3: CASRELAGAEQFF
V: TRBV4-1
J: TRBJ2-1
D: TRBD2
size: -

DNA: TGTGCCAGTAGTACCGACAGGGAGGGGTATCAGCCCCAGCATTTT
CDR3: CASSTDREGYQPQHF
V: TRBV19
J: TRBJ1-5
D: TRBD1
size: once

DNA: TGTGCCAGCAGTTCCCTTACGACCGGGACAGAGAACTATGGCTACACCTTC
CDR3: CASSSLTTGTENYGYTF
V: TRBV27
J: TRBJ1-2
D: TRBD1
size: -

DNA: TGTGCCAGCAGGGGGAGCAGGAGAGGCACAGATACGCAGTATTTT
CDR3: CASRGSRRGTDTQYF
V: TRBV27
J: TRBJ2-3
D: -
size: -

DNA: TGTGCCAGCAGCCATGCCCTAGAGGGCAGGGGAATCACCGGGGAGCTGTTTTTT
CDR3: CASSHALEGRGITGELFF
V: TRBV9
J: TRBJ2-2
D: -
size: -

DNA: TGCGCCAGCAGGGCGGGAGATCCCACAGATACGCAGTATTTT
CDR3: CASRAGDPTDTQYF
V: TRBV10-2
J: TRBJ2-3
D: TRBD2
size: -

DNA: TGTGCCAGCAGCCACTACGAGCAGTACTTC
CDR3: CASSHYEQYF
V: TRBV28
J: TRBJ2-7
D: -
size: -

DNA: TGCAGCGTTGAATCGAGGACCAACTATGGCTACACCTTC
CDR3: CSVESRTNYGYTF
V: TRBV29-1
J: TRBJ1-2
D: -
size: -

DNA: TGTGCCAGCAGCGCTGGGACAGGGGCTAATGAGCAGTTCTTC
CDR3: CASSAGTGANEQFF
V: TRBV28
J: TRBJ2-1
D: TRBD1
size: -

DNA: TGTGCCAGCAGCCAGGGGGCGGGGGAGACCCAGTACTTC
CDR3: CASSQGAGETQYF
V: TRBV27
J: TRBJ2-5
D: TRBD1
size: -

DNA: TGTGCCATCAGTGAGCCGGGACAAAGCTCCTACAATGAGCAGTTCTTC
CDR3: CAISEPGQSSYNEQFF
V: TRBV10-3
J: TRBJ2-1
D: -
size: -

DNA: TGTGCCAGCAGCTCCCCCGGGAACCGGGAGACTGAAGCTTTCTTT
CDR3: CASSSPGNRETEAFF
V: TRBV7-9
J: TRBJ1-1
D: -
size: -

DNA: TGTGCCAGCAGCGACGGACTAGCGGGACCAGATACGCAGTATTTT
CDR3: CASSDGLAGPDTQYF
V: TRBV7-3
J: TRBJ2-3
D: TRBD2
size: -

DNA: TGTGCCAGCAGCCCCGGGACAGGGTACGGAGATACGCAGTATTTT
CDR3: CASSPGTGYGDTQYF
V: TRBV7-6
J: TRBJ2-3
D: TRBD1
size: -

DNA: TGTGCCAGCAGAGAGGGACAGGGGATTCGCAATGAGCAGTTCTTC
CDR3: CASREGQGIRNEQFF
V: TRBV6-6
J: TRBJ2-1
D: TRBD1
size: -

DNA: TGTGCCAGCAGTCCCCTCGGGGGGACGGGGGAGCAGTACTTC
CDR3: CASSPLGGTGEQYF
V: TRBV28
J: TRBJ2-7
D: TRBD2
size: -

DNA: TGTGCCAGCAGTTTTACGGGGGGCAATCAGCCCCAGCATTTT
CDR3: CASSFTGGNQPQHF
V: TRBV28
J: TRBJ1-5
D: -
size: -

DNA: TGTGCCAGCAGTGGCCAGGGCCTCCTAAAAAACATTCAGTACTTC
CDR3: CASSGQGLLKNIQYF
V: TRBV6-6
J: TRBJ2-4
D: -
size: -

DNA: TGCGCCAGCAGCCAAGACCAGGGGGCGAACTACGAGCAGTACTTC
CDR3: CASSQDQGANYEQYF
V: TRBV4-1
J: TRBJ2-7
D: TRBD1
size: -

DNA: TGTGCCAGTAGTACCTTAGCGGGAGAGGCCTACAATGAGCAGTTCTTC
CDR3: CASSTLAGEAYNEQFF
V: TRBV19
J: TRBJ2-1
D: TRBD2
size: -

DNA: TGTGCCAGCAGCCCCGGACAGTGGAACTATGGCTACACCTTC
CDR3: CASSPGQWNYGYTF
V: TRBV6-6
J: TRBJ1-2
D: -
size: -